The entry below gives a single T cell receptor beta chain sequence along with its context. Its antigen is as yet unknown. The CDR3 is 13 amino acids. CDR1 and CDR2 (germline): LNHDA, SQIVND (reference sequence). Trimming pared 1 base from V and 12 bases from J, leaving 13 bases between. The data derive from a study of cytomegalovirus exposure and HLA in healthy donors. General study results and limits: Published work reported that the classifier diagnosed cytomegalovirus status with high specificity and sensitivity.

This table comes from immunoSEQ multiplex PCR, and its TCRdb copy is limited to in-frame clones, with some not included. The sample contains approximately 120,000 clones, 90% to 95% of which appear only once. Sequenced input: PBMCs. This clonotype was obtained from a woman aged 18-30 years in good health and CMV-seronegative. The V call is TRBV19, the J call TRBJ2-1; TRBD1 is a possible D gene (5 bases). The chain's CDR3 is CASSIGSAQGQFF. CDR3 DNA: TGTGCCAGTAGTATAGGTTCGGCCCAGGGGCAGTTCTTC.